The source of this TCR beta chain is a study of Ad26.COV2.S vaccination and SARS-CoV-2 variants. Study-wide background: A participant enrolled in the COV1001 Ad26.COV2.S trial arm provided the sample. The vaccine Ad26.COV2.S was put into the muscle once, or twice with 56 days between. General observations from the study: Reportedly, spike-specific CD8+ and CD4+ T cell responses achieved substantial breadth once vaccination had taken place.

The CDR3 totals 21 residues. J gave up 1 base and V 0 bases, and 19 bases lay outside the gene matches. Germline V gene lookup returns CDR1 LGHNA and CDR2 YSLEER. Turning to this clone: Its antigen is not known.

TCRdb keeps only in-frame clones here, not all; method: immunoSEQ multiplex PCR. The sample yields 440,000 or so clones, 80% to 95% seen once. As to treatment: 15 to 20 received Ad26.COV2.S at low or high dose, single or two shots; about 5 received placebo; per-sample allocation not given. At day 63 after the first vaccine or placebo injection, samples were drawn. Cohort 1b enrolled adults aged 18-55 years in Boston. The V and J genes are TRBV4-3 and TRBJ2-7; 9 bases match TRBD1. The material sequenced was peripheral blood, taken in a trial of Ad26.COV2.S vaccine versus placebo. The receptor comes from a person aged 18-60 years who received the Ad26.COV2.S COVID-19 vaccine or a placebo. CDR3 coding DNA: TGCGCCAGCAGCCAAGATGATTCCGGGACAGGGTCTCTCTCTCCATCCTACGAGCAGTACTTC. Translated, it gives CASSQDDSGTGSLSPSYEQYF.